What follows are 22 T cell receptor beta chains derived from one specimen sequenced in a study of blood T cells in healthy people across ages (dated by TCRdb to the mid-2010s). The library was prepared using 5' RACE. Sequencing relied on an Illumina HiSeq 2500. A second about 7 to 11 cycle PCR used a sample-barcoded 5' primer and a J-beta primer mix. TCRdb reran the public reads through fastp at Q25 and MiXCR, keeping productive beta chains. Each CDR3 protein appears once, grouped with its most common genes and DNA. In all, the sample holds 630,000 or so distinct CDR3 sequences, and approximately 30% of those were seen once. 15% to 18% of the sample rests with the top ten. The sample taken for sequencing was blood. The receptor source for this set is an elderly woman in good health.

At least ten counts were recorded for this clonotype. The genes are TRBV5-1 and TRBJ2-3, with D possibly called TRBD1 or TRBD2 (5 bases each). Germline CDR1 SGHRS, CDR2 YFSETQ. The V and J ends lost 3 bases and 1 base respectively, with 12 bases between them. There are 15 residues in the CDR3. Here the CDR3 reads CASSSGTRGTDTQYF. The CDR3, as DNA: TGCGCCAGCAGCTCCGGGACCCGCGGCACAGATACGCAGTATTTT.

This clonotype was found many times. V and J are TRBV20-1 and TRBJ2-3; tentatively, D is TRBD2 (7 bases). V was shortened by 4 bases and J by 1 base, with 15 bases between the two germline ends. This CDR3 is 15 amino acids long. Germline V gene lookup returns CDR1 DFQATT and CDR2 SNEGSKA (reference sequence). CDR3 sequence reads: CSANGAGAGTDTQYF. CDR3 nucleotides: TGCAGTGCTAATGGCGCGGGGGCTGGCACAGATACGCAGTATTTT.

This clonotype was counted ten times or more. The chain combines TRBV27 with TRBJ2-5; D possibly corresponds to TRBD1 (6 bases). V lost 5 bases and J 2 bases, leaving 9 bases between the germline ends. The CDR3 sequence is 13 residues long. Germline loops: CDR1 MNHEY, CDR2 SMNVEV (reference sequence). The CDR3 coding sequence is TGTGCCAGCAGTACGGGGACACAAGAGACCCAGTACTTC. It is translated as CASSTGTQETQYF.

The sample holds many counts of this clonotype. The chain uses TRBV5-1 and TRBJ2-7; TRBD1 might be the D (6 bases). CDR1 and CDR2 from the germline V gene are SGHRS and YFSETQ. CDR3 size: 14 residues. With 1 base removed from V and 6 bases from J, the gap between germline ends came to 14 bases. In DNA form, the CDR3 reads TGCGCCAGCAGCTTGAATCCAGGGGTGGGCGAGCAGTACTTC. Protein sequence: CASSLNPGVGEQYF. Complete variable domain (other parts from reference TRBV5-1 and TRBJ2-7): KAGVTQTPRYLIKTRGQQVTLSCSPISGHRSVSWYQQTPGQGLQFLFEYFSETQRNKGNFPGRFSGRQFSNSRSEMNVSTLELGDSALYLCASSLNPGVGEQYFGPGTRLTVT.

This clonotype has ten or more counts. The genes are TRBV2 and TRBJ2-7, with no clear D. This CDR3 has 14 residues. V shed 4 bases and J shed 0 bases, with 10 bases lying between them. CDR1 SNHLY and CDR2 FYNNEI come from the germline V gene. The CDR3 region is CASSATVDSYEQYF. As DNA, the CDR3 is TGTGCCAGCAGTGCTACGGTGGACTCCTACGAGCAGTACTTC.

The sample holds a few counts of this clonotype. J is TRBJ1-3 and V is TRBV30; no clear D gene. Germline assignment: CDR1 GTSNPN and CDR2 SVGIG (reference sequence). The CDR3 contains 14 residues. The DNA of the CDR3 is TGTGTCCTGACGGTGCTTGGGACTGGAAACACCATATATTTT. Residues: CVLTVLGTGNTIYF.

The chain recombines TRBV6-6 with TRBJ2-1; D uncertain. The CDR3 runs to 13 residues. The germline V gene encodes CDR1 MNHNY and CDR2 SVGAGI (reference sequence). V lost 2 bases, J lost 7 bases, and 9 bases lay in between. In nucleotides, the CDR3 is TGTGCCAGCAGTTACACACGCTGGAATGAGCAGTTCTTC. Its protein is CASSYTRWNEQFF.

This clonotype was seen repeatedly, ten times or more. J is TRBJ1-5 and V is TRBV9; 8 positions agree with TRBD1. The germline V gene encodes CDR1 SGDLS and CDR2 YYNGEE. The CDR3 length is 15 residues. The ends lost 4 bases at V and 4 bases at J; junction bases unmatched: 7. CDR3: CASSRLQGANQPQHF. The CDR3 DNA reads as TGTGCCAGCAGCCGACTCCAGGGGGCTAATCAGCCCCAGCATTTT.

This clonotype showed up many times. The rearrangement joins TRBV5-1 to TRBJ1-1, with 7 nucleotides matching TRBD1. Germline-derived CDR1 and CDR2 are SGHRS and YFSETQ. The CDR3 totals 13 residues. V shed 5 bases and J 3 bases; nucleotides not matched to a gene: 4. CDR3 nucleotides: TGCGCCAGCAGTGCCCAGGGGGACACTGAAGCTTTCTTT. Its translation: CASSAQGDTEAFF.

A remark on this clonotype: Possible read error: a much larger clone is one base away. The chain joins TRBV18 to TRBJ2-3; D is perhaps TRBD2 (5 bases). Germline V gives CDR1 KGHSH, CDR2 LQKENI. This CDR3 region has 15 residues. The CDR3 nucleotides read TGTGTCAGCTCCATTGAGCGGTCTAGCACAGATACGCAGTATTTT. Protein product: CVSSIERSSTDTQYF.

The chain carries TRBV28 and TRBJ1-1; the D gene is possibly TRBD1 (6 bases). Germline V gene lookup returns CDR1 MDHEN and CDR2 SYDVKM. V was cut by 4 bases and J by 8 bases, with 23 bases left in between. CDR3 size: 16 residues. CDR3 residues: CASSSRDRFTRNEAFF. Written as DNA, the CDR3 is TGTGCCAGCAGTTCCCGCGACAGGTTTACTAGAAACGAAGCTTTCTTT.

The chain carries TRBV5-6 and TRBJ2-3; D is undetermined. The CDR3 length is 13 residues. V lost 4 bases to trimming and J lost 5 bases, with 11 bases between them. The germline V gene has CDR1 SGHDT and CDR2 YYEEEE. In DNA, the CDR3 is TGTGCCAGCAGCCGCCCAGAGGTAGATACGCAGTATTTT. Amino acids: CASSRPEVDTQYF.

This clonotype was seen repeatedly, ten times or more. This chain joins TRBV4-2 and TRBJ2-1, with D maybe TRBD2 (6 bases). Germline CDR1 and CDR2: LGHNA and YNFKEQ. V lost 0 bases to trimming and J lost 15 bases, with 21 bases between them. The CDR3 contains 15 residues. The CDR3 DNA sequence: TGTGCCAGCAGCCAAGATCGGCTCCTTACGGGGGTTCTGTTCTTC. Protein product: CASSQDRLLTGVLFF.

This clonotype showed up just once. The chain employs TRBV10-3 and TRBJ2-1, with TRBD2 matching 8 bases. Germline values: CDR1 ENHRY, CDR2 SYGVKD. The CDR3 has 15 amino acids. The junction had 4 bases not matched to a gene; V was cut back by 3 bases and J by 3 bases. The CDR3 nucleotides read TGTGCCATCAGTGATTATAGCGGGAACTACAATGAGCAGTTCTTC. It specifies CAISDYSGNYNEQFF.

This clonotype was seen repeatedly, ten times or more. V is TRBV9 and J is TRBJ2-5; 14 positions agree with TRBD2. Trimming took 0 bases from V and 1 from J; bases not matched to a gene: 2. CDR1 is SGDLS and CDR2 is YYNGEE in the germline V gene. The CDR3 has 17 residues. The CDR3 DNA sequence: TGTGCCAGCAGCGTAGGGACTAGCGGGGGGACCCAAGAGACCCAGTACTTC. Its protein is CASSVGTSGGTQETQYF.

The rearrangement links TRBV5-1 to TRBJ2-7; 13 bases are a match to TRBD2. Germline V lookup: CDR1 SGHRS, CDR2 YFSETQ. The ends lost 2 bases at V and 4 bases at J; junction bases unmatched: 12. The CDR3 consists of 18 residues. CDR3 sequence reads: CASSFGLAGALPQYEQYF. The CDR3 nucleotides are TGCGCCAGCAGCTTCGGACTAGCGGGGGCCCTCCCTCAATACGAGCAGTACTTC.

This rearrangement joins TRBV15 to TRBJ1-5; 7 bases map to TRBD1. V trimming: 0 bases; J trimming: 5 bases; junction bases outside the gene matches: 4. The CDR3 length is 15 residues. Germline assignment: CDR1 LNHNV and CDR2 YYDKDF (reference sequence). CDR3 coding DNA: TGTGCCACCAGCAGAGATCAAGGACAGGATCAGCCCCAGCATTTT. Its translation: CATSRDQGQDQPQHF.

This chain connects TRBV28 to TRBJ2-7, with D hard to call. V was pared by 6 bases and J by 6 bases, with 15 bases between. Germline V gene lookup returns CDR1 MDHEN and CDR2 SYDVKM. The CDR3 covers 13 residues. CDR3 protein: CASSRPRAVEQYF. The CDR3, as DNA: TGTGCCAGCAGCCGACCCCGGGCCGTCGAGCAGTACTTC.

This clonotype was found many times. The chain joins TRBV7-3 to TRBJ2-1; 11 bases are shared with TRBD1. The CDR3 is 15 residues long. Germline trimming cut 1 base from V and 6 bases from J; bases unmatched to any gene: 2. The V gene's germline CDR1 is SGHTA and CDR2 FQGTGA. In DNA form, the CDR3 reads TGTGCCAGCAGCTTAAGGACAGGGGGCATCAATGAGCAGTTCTTC. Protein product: CASSLRTGGINEQFF.

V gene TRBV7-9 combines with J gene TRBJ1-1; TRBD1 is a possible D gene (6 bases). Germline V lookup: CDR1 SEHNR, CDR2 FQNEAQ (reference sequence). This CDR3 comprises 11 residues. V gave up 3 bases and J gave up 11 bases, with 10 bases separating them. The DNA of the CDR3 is TGTGCCAGCAGCTTCGGACAGTTGGCTTTCTTT. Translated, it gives CASSFGQLAFF. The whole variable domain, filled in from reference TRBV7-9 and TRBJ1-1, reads DTGVSQNPRHKITKRGQNVTFRCDPISEHNRLYWYRQTLGQGPEFLTYFQNEAQLEKSRLLSDRFSAERPKGSFSTLEIQRTEQGDSAMYLCASSFGQLAFFGQGTRLTVV.

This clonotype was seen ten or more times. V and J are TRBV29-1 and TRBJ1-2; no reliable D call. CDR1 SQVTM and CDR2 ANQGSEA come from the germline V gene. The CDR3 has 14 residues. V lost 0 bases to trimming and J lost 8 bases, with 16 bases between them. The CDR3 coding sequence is TGCAGCGTTGAAGATCGCGGGGTCAACGGAGGCTACACCTTC. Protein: CSVEDRGVNGGYTF.

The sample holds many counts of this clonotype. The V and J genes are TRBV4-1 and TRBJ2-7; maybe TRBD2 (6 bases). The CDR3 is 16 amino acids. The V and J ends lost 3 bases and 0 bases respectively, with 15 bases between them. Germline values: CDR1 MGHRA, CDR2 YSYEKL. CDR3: CASSQGTFGSSYEQYF. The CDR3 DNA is TGCGCCAGCAGCCAGGGGACGTTCGGGAGCTCCTACGAGCAGTACTTC.